The rows below give T cell receptor beta chains drawn from one sample of a study of T-cell reconstitution after alpha-beta-depleted transplantation in children. A single record per CDR3 protein comes from TCRdb applying MiXCR to the PCR reads. The sample holds approximately 500,000 distinct CDR3 sequences, more than 20% seen once. This sample comprised PBMCs, obtained before TCRalphabeta/CD19-depleted stem cell transplant. These receptors all come from a boy in the first two years of life with Wiskott-Aldrich syndrome, due to receive a stem cell transplant. Both conserved end residues are part of each CDR3. A D gene is named only where the DNA matches it firmly. Clone size is shown for a subset of rows, as once, few, many or a class of expanded clone.

clone size: .; D gene: .; V gene: TRBV12-3/TRBV12-4; CDR3 protein: CANSLPPSETQYF
clone size: .; D gene: .; V gene: TRBV5-8; CDR3 protein: CASSLHRTSSYNEQFF
clone size: few; D gene: .; V gene: TRBV27; CDR3 protein: CASSQDMLLNSPLHF
clone size: .; D gene: TRBD2; V gene: TRBV10-2; CDR3 protein: CATLLAGGSDTQYF
clone size: few; D gene: TRBD2; V gene: TRBV11-1; CDR3 protein: CASSRQAGGENEQYF
clone size: .; D gene: TRBD1; V gene: TRBV5-1; CDR3 protein: CASSLAGRGLLETQYF
clone size: few; D gene: TRBD2; V gene: TRBV4-1; CDR3 protein: CASSFPPGRANYNEQFF
clone size: few; D gene: .; V gene: TRBV27; CDR3 protein: CASSFSRLFYNEQFF
clone size: .; D gene: TRBD2; V gene: TRBV20-1; CDR3 protein: CSARDWTSGLGSYNEQFF
clone size: once; D gene: TRBD2; V gene: TRBV5-1; CDR3 protein: CASSIGLAGGLYNEQFF
clone size: .; D gene: .; V gene: TRBV24-1; CDR3 protein: CATSGGRENQPQHF
clone size: few; D gene: .; V gene: TRBV5-1; CDR3 protein: CASSLGRADPQETQYF
clone size: .; D gene: .; V gene: TRBV7-2; CDR3 protein: CASSFAGLTEAFF
clone size: few; D gene: .; V gene: TRBV5-1; CDR3 protein: CASSLGRPPTEAFF
clone size: few; D gene: .; V gene: TRBV6-1; CDR3 protein: CASRRDTLNTEAFF
clone size: .; D gene: .; V gene: TRBV20-1; CDR3 protein: CSAGTSRYNEQFF
clone size: few; D gene: .; V gene: TRBV5-1; CDR3 protein: CASSAAREQFF
clone size: .; D gene: .; V gene: TRBV10-3; CDR3 protein: CATRRGGEHQPQHF
clone size: few; D gene: .; V gene: TRBV12-3/TRBV12-4; CDR3 protein: CASSFPLSYEQYF
clone size: .; D gene: TRBD2; V gene: TRBV5-1; CDR3 protein: CASSLLGLVDYEQYF
clone size: .; D gene: TRBD2; V gene: TRBV20-1; CDR3 protein: CSARLAGGLSSYNEQFF
clone size: .; D gene: .; V gene: TRBV20-1; CDR3 protein: CSARVLREVTDTQYF
clone size: .; D gene: TRBD1; V gene: TRBV12-3/TRBV12-4; CDR3 protein: CASSFDRGLGEQFF
clone size: .; D gene: TRBD2; V gene: TRBV10-3; CDR3 protein: CATPSGRRYEQFF
clone size: many; D gene: TRBD2; V gene: TRBV10-2; CDR3 protein: CASSPDSGLMYEQYF
clone size: .; D gene: TRBD2; V gene: TRBV3-1; CDR3 protein: CASSQDVLAGAMSEQFF
clone size: .; D gene: .; V gene: TRBV7-9; CDR3 protein: CASSFPSVGRGETQYF
clone size: .; D gene: TRBD2; V gene: TRBV7-9; CDR3 protein: CASRATGGPGHEQFF
clone size: .; D gene: .; V gene: TRBV20-1; CDR3 protein: CSATVTSTDTQYF
clone size: .; D gene: TRBD1; V gene: TRBV28; CDR3 protein: CASRETGGNTGELFF
clone size: few; D gene: .; V gene: TRBV12-3/TRBV12-4; CDR3 protein: CASSRRGRGTGANVLTF
clone size: few; D gene: TRBD1; V gene: TRBV5-1; CDR3 protein: CASSLDRDSPYEQYF
clone size: few; D gene: .; V gene: TRBV11-2; CDR3 protein: CASSLSLLGATDTQYF
clone size: .; D gene: .; V gene: TRBV20-1; CDR3 protein: CSARVGMGVILNEQFF
clone size: few; D gene: TRBD1; V gene: TRBV12-3/TRBV12-4; CDR3 protein: CASSWTGGRDQPQHF
clone size: .; D gene: .; V gene: TRBV13; CDR3 protein: CASSLFGSVEQYF
clone size: .; D gene: .; V gene: TRBV7-6; CDR3 protein: CASSSGQSNSPLHF
clone size: few; D gene: TRBD1; V gene: TRBV2; CDR3 protein: CASSPDRGLNNEQFF
clone size: .; D gene: TRBD2; V gene: TRBV5-6; CDR3 protein: CASSLLRLADSYNEQFF
clone size: once; D gene: .; V gene: TRBV2; CDR3 protein: CASSESRYLSYEQYF
clone size: few; D gene: .; V gene: TRBV6-1; CDR3 protein: CASSEIRGVKLFF
clone size: .; D gene: TRBD2; V gene: TRBV24-1; CDR3 protein: CATSSRGDSPYNEQFF
clone size: .; D gene: .; V gene: TRBV21-1; CDR3 protein: CASSKEGTMTTNEKLFF
clone size: few; D gene: TRBD2; V gene: TRBV12-3/TRBV12-4; CDR3 protein: CASSFSGGGRDTQYF
clone size: few; D gene: .; V gene: TRBV29-1; CDR3 protein: CSVGGHGYTF
clone size: few; D gene: .; V gene: TRBV6-5; CDR3 protein: CASSWDFPSYEQYF
clone size: few; D gene: TRBD2; V gene: TRBV20-1; CDR3 protein: CSAAGTSGSYEQYF